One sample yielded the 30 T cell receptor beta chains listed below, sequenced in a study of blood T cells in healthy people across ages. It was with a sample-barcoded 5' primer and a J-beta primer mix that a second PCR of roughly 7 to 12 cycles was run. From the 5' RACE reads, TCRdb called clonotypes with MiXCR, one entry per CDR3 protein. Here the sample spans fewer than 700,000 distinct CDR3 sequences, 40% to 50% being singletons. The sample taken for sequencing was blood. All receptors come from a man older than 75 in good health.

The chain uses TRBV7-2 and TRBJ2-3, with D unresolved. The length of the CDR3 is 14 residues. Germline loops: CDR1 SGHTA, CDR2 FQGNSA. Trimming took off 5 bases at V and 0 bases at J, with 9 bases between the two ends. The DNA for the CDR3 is TGTGCCAGCAGCCCCCGCTCAAGCACAGATACGCAGTATTTT. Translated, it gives CASSPRSSTDTQYF. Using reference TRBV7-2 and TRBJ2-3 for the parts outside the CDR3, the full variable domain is GAGVSQSPSNKVTEKGKDVELRCDPISGHTALYWYRQSLGQGLEFLIYFQGNSAPDKSGLPSDRFSAERTGGSVSTLTIQRTQQEDSAVYLCASSPRSSTDTQYFGPGTRLTVL.

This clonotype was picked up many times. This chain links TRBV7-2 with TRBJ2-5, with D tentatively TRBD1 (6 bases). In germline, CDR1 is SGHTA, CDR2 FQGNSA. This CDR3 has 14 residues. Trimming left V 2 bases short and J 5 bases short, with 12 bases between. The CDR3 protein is CASSLFLGAETQYF. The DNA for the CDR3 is TGTGCCAGCAGCTTATTTCTGGGGGCGGAGACCCAGTACTTC.

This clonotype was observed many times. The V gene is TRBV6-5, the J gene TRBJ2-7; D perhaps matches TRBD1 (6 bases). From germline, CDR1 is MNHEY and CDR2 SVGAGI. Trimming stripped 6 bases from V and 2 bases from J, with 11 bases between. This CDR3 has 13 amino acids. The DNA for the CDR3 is TGTGCCAGCAGACCCCAGGGGACCTACGAGCAGTACTTC. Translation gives CASRPQGTYEQYF.

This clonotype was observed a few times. The CDR3 nucleotides are TGTGCCACCAGCAGAGATCTGCCGACTAGCGGGGCATACGAGCAGTACTTC. This gives the protein CATSRDLPTSGAYEQYF. The chain couples TRBV15 to TRBJ2-7, with 11 bases fitting TRBD2. This CDR3 has 17 amino acids. The germline V gene has CDR1 LNHNV and CDR2 YYDKDF (reference sequence). V shed 0 bases and J 4 bases; nucleotides not matched to a gene: 8.

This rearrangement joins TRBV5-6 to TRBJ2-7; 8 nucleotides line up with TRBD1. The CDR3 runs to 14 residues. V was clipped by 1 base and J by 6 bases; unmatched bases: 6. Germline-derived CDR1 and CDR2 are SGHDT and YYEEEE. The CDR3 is CASSLRDRLSEQYF. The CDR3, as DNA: TGTGCCAGCAGCTTGAGGGACAGGCTAAGCGAGCAGTACTTC.

The CDR3 is CASSLSRDPSYNEQFF. The CDR3 DNA sequence: TGCGCCAGCAGCCTTTCCCGGGACCCTTCCTACAATGAGCAGTTCTTC. The chain recombines TRBV4-3 with TRBJ2-1; D may correspond to TRBD1 or TRBD2 (5 bases each). Germline-derived CDR1 and CDR2 are LGHNA and YSLEER. The CDR3 contains 16 residues. V dropped 4 bases and J dropped 1 base, with 14 bases sitting between them.

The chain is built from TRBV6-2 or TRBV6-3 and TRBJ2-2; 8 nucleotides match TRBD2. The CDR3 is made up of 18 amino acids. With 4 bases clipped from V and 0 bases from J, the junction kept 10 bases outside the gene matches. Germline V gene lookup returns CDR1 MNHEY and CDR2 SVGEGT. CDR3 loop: CASSSLAGGPTNTGELFF. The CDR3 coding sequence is TGTGCCAGCAGTTCCTTGGCGGGGGGACCAACGAACACCGGGGAGCTGTTTTTT.

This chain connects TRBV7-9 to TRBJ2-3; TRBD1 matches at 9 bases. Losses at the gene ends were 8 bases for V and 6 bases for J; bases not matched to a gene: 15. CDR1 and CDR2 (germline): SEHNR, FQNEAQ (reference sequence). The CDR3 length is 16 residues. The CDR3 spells CASHWTPGQGGDTQYF. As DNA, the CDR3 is TGTGCCAGCCACTGGACTCCGGGACAGGGAGGGGATACGCAGTATTTT.

This CDR3 reads CASSYSTRTGSYEQYF. DNA for the CDR3: TGTGCCAGCAGTTACTCTACCAGGACAGGGTCCTACGAGCAGTACTTC. The genes are TRBV6-2 or TRBV6-3 and TRBJ2-7; 8 nucleotides align to TRBD1. This CDR3 spans 16 amino acids. Germline CDR1 and CDR2: MNHEY and SVGEGT. After removal of 0 bases from V and 1 base from J, the junction contained 5 bases not matched to a gene.

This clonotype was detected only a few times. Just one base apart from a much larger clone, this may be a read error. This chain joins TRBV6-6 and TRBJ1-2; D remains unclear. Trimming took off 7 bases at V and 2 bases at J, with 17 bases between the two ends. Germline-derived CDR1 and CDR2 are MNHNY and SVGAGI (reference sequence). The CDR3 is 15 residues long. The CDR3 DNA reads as TGTGCCAGCATTCCAGCGGTGGGTGGAAACTATGGCTACACCTTC. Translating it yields CASIPAVGGNYGYTF.

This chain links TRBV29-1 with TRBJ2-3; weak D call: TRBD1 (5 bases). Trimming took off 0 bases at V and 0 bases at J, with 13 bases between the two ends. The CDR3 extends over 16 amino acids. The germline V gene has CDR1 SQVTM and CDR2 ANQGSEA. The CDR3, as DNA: TGCAGCGTTGAAGATTTCGGCAGGGCTAGCACAGATACGCAGTATTTT. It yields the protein CSVEDFGRASTDTQYF.

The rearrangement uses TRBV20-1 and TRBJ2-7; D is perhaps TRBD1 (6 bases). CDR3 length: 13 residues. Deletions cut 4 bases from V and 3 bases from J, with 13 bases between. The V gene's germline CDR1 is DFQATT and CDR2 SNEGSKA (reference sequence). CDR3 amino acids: CSAKGRGLYEQYF. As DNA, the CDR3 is TGCAGTGCTAAGGGCAGGGGTCTCTACGAGCAGTACTTC.

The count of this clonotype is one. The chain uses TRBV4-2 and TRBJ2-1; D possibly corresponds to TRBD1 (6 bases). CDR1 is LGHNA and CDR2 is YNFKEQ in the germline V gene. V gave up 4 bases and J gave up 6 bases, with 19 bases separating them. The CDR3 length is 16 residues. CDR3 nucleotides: TGTGCCAGCAGCCGCAGAGGGGCAGGGGACCCCAATGAGCAGTTCTTC. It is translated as CASSRRGAGDPNEQFF.

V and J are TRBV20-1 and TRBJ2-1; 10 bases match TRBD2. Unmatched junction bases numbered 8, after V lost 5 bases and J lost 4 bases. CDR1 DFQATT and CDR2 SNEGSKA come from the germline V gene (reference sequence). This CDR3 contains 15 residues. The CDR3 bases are TGCAGTGCTGTCAGCGGGAGGGCTGGTTACAATGAGCAGTTCTTC. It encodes CSAVSGRAGYNEQFF.

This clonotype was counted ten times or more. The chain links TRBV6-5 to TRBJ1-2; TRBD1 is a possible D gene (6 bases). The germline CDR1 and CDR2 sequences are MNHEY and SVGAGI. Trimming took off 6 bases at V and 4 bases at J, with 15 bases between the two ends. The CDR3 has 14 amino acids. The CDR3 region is CASSLRDTLYGYTF. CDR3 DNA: TGTGCCAGCAGCCTCAGGGACACCCTCTATGGCTACACCTTC.

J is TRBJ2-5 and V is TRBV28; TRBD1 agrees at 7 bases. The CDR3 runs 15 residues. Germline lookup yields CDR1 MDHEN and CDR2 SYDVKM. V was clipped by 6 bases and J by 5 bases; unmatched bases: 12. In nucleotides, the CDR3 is TGTGCCAGCAGCCGACAGGGACCCGGCCTGGAGACCCAGTACTTC. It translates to CASSRQGPGLETQYF.

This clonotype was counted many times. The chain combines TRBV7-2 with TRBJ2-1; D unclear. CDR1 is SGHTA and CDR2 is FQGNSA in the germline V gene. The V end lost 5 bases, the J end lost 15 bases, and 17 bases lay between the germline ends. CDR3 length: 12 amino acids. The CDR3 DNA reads TGTGCCAGCAGCCGCCTTGGTCTCGCGTGGTTCTTC. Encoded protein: CASSRLGLAWFF.

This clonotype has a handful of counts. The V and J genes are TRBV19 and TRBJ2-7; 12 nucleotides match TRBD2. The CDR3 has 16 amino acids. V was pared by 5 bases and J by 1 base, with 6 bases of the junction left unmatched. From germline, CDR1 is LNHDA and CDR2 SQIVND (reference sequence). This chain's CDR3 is CASSASGTSGSYEQYF. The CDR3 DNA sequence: TGTGCCAGTAGTGCGTCCGGGACTAGCGGGTCCTACGAGCAGTACTTC.

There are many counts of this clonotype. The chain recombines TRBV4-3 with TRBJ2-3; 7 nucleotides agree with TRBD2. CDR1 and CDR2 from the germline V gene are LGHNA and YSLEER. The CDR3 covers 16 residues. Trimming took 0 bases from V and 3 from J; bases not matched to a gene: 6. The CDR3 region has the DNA TGCGCCAGCAGCCAAGAGTTTGGGGACTATACAGATACGCAGTATTTT. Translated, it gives CASSQEFGDYTDTQYF.

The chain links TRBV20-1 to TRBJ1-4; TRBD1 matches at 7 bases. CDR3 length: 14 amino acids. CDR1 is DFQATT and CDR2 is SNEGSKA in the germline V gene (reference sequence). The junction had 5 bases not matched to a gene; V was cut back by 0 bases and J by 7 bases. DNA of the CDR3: TGCAGTGCTAGAGATACCAGGGGGTTTGAAAAACTGTTTTTT. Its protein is CSARDTRGFEKLFF.

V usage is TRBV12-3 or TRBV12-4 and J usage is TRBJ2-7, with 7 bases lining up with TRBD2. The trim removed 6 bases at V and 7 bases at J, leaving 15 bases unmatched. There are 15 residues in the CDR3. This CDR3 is CASSLLGLTYNEQYF. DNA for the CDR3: TGTGCCAGCAGCCTACTGGGACTAACATACAATGAGCAGTACTTC.

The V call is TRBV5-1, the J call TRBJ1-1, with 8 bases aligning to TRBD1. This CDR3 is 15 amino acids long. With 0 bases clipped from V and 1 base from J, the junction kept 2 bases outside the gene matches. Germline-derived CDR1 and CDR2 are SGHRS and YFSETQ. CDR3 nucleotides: TGCGCCAGCAGCTTGGCCGGACAGGGGAACACTGAAGCTTTCTTT. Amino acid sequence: CASSLAGQGNTEAFF.

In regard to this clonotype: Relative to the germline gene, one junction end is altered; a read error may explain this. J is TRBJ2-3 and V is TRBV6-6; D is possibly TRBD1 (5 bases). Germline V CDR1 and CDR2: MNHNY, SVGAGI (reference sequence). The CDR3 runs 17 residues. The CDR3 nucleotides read TGTGCTAGCAGTTACTCGAATTCGGCGTCGGACACAGGTACGCAGTATTTT. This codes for CASSYSNSASDTGTQYF.

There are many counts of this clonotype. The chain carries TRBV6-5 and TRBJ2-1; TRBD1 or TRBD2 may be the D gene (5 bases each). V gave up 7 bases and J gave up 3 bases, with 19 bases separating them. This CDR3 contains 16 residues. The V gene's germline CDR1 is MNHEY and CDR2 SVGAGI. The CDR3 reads CASKPGADHIYNEQFF. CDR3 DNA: TGTGCCAGCAAGCCCGGGGCCGACCACATCTACAATGAGCAGTTCTTC.

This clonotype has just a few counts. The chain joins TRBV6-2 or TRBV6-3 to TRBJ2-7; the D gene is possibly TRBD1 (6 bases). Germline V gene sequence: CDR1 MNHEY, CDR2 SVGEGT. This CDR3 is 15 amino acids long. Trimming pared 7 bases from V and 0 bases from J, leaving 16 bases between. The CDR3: CASNPTWTDSYEQYF. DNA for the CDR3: TGTGCCAGCAATCCAACCTGGACAGACTCCTACGAGCAGTACTTC.

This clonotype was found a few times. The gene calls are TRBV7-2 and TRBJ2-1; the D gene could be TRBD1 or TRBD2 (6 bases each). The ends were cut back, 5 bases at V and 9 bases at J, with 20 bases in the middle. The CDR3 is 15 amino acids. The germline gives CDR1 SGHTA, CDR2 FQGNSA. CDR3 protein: CASSLHGGRDTEQFF. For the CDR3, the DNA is TGTGCCAGCAGCCTGCATGGGGGGCGGGACACTGAGCAGTTCTTC.

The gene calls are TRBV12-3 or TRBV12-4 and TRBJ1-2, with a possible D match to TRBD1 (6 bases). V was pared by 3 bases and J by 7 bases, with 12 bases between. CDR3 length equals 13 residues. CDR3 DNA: TGTGCCAGCAGTTTGAGGGGGATCGGTGGCTACACCTTC. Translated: CASSLRGIGGYTF.

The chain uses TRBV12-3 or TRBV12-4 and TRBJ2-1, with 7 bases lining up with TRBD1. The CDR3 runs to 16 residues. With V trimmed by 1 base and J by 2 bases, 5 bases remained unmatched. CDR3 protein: CASSLGDSAAYNEQFF. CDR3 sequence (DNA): TGTGCCAGCAGTTTAGGGGACAGCGCAGCCTACAATGAGCAGTTCTTC.

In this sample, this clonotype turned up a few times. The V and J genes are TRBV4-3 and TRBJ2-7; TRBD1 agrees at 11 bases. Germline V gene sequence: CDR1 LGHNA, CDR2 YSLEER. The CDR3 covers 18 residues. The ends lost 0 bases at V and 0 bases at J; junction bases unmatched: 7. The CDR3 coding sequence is TGCGCCAGCAGCCAAGATATAAGGGGACAGGGGGTCTCCTACGAGCAGTACTTC. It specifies CASSQDIRGQGVSYEQYF.

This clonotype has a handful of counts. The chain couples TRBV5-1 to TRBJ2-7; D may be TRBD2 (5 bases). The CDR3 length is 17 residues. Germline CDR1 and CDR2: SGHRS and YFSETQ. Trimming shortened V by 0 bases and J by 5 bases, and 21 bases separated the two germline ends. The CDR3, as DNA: TGCGCCAGCAGCTTGGTTCCCCTAGCCACCCAACCTGACGAGCAGTACTTC. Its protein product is CASSLVPLATQPDEQYF.